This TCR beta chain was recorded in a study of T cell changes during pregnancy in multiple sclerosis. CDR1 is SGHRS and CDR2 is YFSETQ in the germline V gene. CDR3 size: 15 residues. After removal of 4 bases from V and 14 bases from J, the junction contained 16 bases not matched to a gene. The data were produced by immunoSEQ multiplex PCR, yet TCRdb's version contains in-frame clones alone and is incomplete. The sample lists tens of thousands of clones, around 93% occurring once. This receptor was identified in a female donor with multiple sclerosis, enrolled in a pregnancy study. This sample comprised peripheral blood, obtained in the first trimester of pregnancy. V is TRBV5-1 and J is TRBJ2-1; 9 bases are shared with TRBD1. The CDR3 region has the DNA TGCGCCAGCAGCGCGGGACAGGGTGGGTACCTCGGGGAGTTCTTC. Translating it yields CASSAGQGGYLGEFF.